These 15 T cell receptor beta chains share one sample of origin, sequenced in a study of shared clonotypes between healthy human individuals. CD8 cells classed as naive were CD45RO-negative and positively selected for CCR7, excluding terminally differentiated effector memory CD45RA+ cells. Clones were read by immunoSEQ multiplex PCR, and TCRdb kept only the in-frame ones, dropping some. The sample carries roughly 770,000 clones, about 96% recorded once. Sequenced input: naive CD8+ T cells sorted from blood. Receptor source: a young man in good health.

The chain employs TRBV25-1 and TRBJ2-5; 7 positions match TRBD1. The ends lost 4 bases at V and 5 bases at J; junction bases unmatched: 16. Germline V gives CDR1 MGHDK, CDR2 SYGVNS. The CDR3 loop spans 17 amino acids. In DNA, the CDR3 is TGTGCCAGCAGTGTTCATCAGGGGGTCGGGCAGTCGGAGACCCAGTACTTC. This encodes CASSVHQGVGQSETQYF. The full variable domain, with the rest looked up from reference TRBV25-1 and TRBJ2-5, is EADIYQTPRYLVIGTGKKITLECSQTMGHDKMYWYQQDPGMELHLIHYSYGVNSTEKGDLSSESTVSRIRTEHFPLTLESARPSHTSQYLCASSVHQGVGQSETQYFGPGTRLLVL.

The J gene is TRBJ2-7, the V gene TRBV27; the D gene is possibly TRBD2 (6 bases). The CDR3 runs to 15 residues. Trimming removed 7 bases from V and 3 bases from J, with 19 bases in between. CDR1 and CDR2 from the germline V gene are MNHEY and SMNVEV (reference sequence). This CDR3 is CASTPGEGPYYEQYF. As DNA, the CDR3 is TGTGCCAGCACCCCGGGAGAGGGACCATACTACGAGCAGTACTTC.

This chain links TRBV5-8 with TRBJ2-1, with D perhaps TRBD2 (6 bases). Trimming left V 2 bases short and J 4 bases short, with 13 bases between. This CDR3 has 15 residues. Germline V gives CDR1 SGHTS, CDR2 YDEGEE. The CDR3 reads CASSLGVAVYNEQFF. The DNA for the CDR3 is TGTGCCAGCAGCTTAGGAGTAGCGGTTTACAATGAGCAGTTCTTC.

The chain joins TRBV4-1 to TRBJ1-4; the D is unclear. Germline assignment: CDR1 MGHRA and CDR2 YSYEKL. There are 15 residues in the CDR3. V lost 1 base to trimming and J lost 7 bases, with 13 bases between them. CDR3 DNA sequence: TGCGCCAGCAGCCAAGGTCCCATTAAAGGTGAAAAACTGTTTTTT. This gives the protein CASSQGPIKGEKLFF.

The chain's CDR3 is CASSLGLEGENQPQHF. The CDR3 DNA sequence: TGTGCCAGCAGTTTAGGCCTGGAGGGGGAAAATCAGCCCCAGCATTTT. The V call is TRBV28, the J call TRBJ1-5; perhaps TRBD1 as D (6 bases). CDR3 length equals 16 residues. From germline, CDR1 is MDHEN and CDR2 SYDVKM. Between the trimmed V and J ends, which lost 2 bases and 4 bases, there was a span of 15 bases. The variable domain in full, with the rest retrieved from reference TRBV28 and TRBJ1-5, is DVKVTQSSRYLVKRTGEKVFLECVQDMDHENMFWYRQDPGLGLRLIYFSYDVKMKEKGDIPEGYSVSREKKERFSLILESASTNQTSMYLCASSLGLEGENQPQHFGDGTRLSIL.

The rearrangement links TRBV14 to TRBJ2-3; 9 nucleotides agree with TRBD1. Per the germline V gene, CDR1 is SGHDN and CDR2 is FVKESK. The CDR3 length is 17 residues. V gave up 0 bases and J gave up 7 bases; unmatched junction bases: 11. As DNA, the CDR3 is TGTGCCAGCAGCCAAGAAGGTTACAGGGGGCTTTCAAATACGCAGTATTTT. As protein: CASSQEGYRGLSNTQYF.

This clone turned up a few times. Other DNA sequences in this specimen translate into the identical CDR3. This chain links TRBV11-2 with TRBJ2-7; 10 nucleotides match TRBD1. CDR1 and CDR2 (germline): SGHAT, FQNNGV. V trimming: 4 bases; J trimming: 2 bases; junction bases outside the gene matches: 2. This CDR3 is 14 amino acids long. The CDR3 DNA is TGTGCCAGCAGCTCCGGGACAGGGGCCTACGAGCAGTACTTC. Its translation is CASSSGTGAYEQYF. The whole variable domain, remainder taken from reference TRBV11-2 and TRBJ2-7, is EAGVAQSPRYKIIEKRQSVAFWCNPISGHATLYWYQQILGQGPKLLIQFQNNGVVDDSQLPKDRFSAERLKGVDSTLKIQPAKLEDSAVYLCASSSGTGAYEQYFGPGTRLTVT.

The rearrangement joins TRBV27 to TRBJ1-2; 7 bases are a match to TRBD1. The CDR3 contains 15 residues. Germline V lookup: CDR1 MNHEY, CDR2 SMNVEV (reference sequence). Trimming at V came to 4 bases and at J to 4 bases, leaving 9 bases not matched to a gene. CDR3 sequence reads: CASSSRQGVIYGYTF. Written as DNA, the CDR3 is TGTGCCAGCAGTTCTCGACAGGGAGTGATCTATGGCTACACCTTC.

This clone was recorded once. The chain employs TRBV11-2 and TRBJ2-7; TRBD1 matches at 9 bases. This CDR3 spans 14 amino acids. The germline V gene has CDR1 SGHAT and CDR2 FQNNGV. Trimming at V came to 4 bases and at J to 7 bases, leaving 8 bases not matched to a gene. This CDR3 is CASSSGTGLYEQYF. Here the CDR3 DNA reads TGTGCCAGCAGCTCCGGGACAGGGTTGTATGAGCAGTACTTC.

This clone came up once. The chain employs TRBV27 and TRBJ2-7; D assignment may be TRBD1 or TRBD2 (5 bases each). This CDR3 contains 14 residues. V was clipped by 5 bases and J by 3 bases, with 14 bases between them. Germline CDR1 MNHEY, CDR2 SMNVEV (reference sequence). The CDR3 loop is CASSPRDRFYEQYF. DNA for the CDR3: TGTGCCAGCAGTCCTAGGGACCGATTCTACGAGCAGTACTTC.

V is TRBV28 and J is TRBJ2-3; unclear D gene. The CDR3 runs 13 residues. Between the trimmed V and J ends, which lost 5 bases and 6 bases, there was a span of 12 bases. Per the germline V gene, CDR1 is MDHEN and CDR2 is SYDVKM. The CDR3 reads CASSDLGFDTQYF. CDR3 DNA: TGTGCCAGCAGTGATCTCGGGTTCGATACGCAGTATTTT.

The CDR3: CASSQLNQPQHF. CDR3 sequence (DNA): TGTGCCAGCAGTCAACTAAATCAGCCCCAGCATTTT. The rearrangement links TRBV27 to TRBJ1-5; D is unresolved. CDR3 size: 12 residues. Germline-derived CDR1 and CDR2 are MNHEY and SMNVEV (reference sequence). V was clipped by 5 bases and J by 4 bases, with 6 bases between them.

The rearrangement uses TRBV4-3 and TRBJ2-1; D uncertain. This CDR3 is built from 15 residues. CDR1 and CDR2 (germline): LGHNA, YSLEER. V dropped 0 bases and J dropped 6 bases, with 12 bases sitting between them. DNA for the CDR3: TGCGCCAGCAGCCAAGATAGTCCTACCACCAATGAGCAGTTCTTC. This encodes CASSQDSPTTNEQFF.

V and J are TRBV7-8 and TRBJ2-7, with TRBD1 identical over 9 bases. Unmatched junction bases numbered 10, after V lost 5 bases and J lost 5 bases. Germline CDR1 SGHVS, CDR2 FQNEAQ. This CDR3 is 15 amino acids long. The chain's CDR3 is CASSSEGQGFDEQYF. CDR3 in DNA: TGTGCCAGCAGCAGCGAGGGACAGGGTTTCGACGAGCAGTACTTC.

The chain is built from TRBV2 and TRBJ1-5; D perhaps matches TRBD1 (5 bases). The length of the CDR3 is 14 residues. The V gene lost 9 bases and the J gene lost 0 bases, with 12 bases spanning the gap. The V gene's germline CDR1 is SNHLY and CDR2 FYNNEI. In DNA form, the CDR3 reads TGTGCCAGTCGGGGCGTAAATAGCAATCAGCCCCAGCATTTT. Translating gives CASRGVNSNQPQHF.